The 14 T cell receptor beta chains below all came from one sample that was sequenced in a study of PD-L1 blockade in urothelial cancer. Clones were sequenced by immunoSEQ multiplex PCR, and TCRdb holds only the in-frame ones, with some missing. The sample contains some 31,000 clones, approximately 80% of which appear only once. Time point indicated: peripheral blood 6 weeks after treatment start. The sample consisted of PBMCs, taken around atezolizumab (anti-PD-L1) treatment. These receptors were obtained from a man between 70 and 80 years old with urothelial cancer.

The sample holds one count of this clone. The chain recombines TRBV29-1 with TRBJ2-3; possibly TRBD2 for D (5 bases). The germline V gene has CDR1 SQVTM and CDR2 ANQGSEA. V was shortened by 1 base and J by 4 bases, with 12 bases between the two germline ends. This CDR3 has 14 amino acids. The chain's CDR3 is CSVEVPLASDTQYF. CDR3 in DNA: TGCAGCGTTGAAGTCCCCCTAGCTTCAGATACGCAGTATTTT.

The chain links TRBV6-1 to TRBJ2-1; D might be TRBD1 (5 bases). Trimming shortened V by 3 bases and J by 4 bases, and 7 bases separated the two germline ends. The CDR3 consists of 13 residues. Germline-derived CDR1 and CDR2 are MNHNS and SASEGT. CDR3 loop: CASSDQGYNEQFF. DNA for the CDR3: TGTGCCAGCAGTGACCAGGGTTACAATGAGCAGTTCTTC.

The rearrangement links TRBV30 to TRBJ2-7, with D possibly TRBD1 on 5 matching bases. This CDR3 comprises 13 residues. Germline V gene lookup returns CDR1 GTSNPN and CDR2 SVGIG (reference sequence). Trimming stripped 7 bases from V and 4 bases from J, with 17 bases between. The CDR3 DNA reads TGTGCCTTTGGACACCAGCTTAATTACGAGCAGTACTTC. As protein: CAFGHQLNYEQYF.

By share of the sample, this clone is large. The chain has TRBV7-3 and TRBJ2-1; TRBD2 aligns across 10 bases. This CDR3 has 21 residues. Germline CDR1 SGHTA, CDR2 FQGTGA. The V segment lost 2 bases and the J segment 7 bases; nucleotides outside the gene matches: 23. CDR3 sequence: CASSLGPGSRGIEREGNEQFF. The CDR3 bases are TGTGCCAGCAGCTTAGGTCCGGGGAGCCGGGGTATCGAGCGGGAGGGGAATGAGCAGTTCTTC.

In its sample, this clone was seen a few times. CDR3 DNA: TGTGCCAGCAGTGATTGGACTAGCGGGTCCTACGAGCAGTACTTC. Translating it yields CASSDWTSGSYEQYF. The chain carries TRBV2 and TRBJ2-7; 11 bases match TRBD2. The J segment lost 1 base and the V segment lost 3 bases, leaving 2 bases of the junction unmatched. This CDR3 is built from 15 residues. Germline V lookup: CDR1 SNHLY, CDR2 FYNNEI.

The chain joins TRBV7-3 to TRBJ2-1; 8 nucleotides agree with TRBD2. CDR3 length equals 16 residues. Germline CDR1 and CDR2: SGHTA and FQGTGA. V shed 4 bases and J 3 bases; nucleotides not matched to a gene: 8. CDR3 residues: CASSSRLARNYNEQFF. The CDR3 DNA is TGTGCCAGCAGCTCTCGACTAGCGAGGAACTACAATGAGCAGTTCTTC. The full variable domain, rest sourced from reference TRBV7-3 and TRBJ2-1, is GAGVSQTPSNKVTEKGKYVELRCDPISGHTALYWYRQSLGQGPEFLIYFQGTGAADDSGLPNDRFFAVRPEGSVSTLKIQRTERGDSAVYLCASSSRLARNYNEQFFGPGTRLTVL.

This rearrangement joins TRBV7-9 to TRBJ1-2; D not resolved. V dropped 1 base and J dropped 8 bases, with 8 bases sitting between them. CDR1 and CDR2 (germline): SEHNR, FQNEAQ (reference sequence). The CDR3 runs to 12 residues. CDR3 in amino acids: CASSLVPEGYTF. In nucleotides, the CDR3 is TGTGCCAGCAGCTTAGTCCCGGAGGGCTACACCTTC.

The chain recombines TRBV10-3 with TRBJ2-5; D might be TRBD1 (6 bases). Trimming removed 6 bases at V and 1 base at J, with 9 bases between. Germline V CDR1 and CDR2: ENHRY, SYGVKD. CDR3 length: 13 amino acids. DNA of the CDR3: TGTGCCATCAGCCGGGACATCCAAGAGACCCAGTACTTC. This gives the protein CAISRDIQETQYF.

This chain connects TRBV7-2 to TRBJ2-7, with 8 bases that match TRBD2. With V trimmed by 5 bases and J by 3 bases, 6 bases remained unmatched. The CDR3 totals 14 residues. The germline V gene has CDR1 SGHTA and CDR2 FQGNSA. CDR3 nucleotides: TGTGCCAGCAGCCTTAGCGGGACGTTCTACGAGCAGTACTTC. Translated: CASSLSGTFYEQYF.

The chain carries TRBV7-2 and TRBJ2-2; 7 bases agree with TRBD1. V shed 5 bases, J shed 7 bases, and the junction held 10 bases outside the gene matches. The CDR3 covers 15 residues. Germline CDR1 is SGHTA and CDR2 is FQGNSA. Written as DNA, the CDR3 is TGTGCCAGCAGCATCGACAGGGTGTCGGTCGGGGAGCTGTTTTTT. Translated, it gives CASSIDRVSVGELFF.

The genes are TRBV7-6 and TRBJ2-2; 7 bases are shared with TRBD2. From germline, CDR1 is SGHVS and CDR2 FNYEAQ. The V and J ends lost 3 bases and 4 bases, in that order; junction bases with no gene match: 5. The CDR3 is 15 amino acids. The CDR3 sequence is CASSLGLTGTGELFF. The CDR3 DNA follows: TGTGCCAGCAGCTTGGGACTAACGGGCACCGGGGAGCTGTTTTTT.

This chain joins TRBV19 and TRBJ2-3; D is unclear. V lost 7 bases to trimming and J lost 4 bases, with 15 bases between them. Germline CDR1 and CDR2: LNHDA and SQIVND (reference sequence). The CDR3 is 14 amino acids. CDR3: CASIPRVGADTQYF. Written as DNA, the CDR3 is TGTGCCAGTATCCCCCGAGTAGGAGCAGATACGCAGTATTTT. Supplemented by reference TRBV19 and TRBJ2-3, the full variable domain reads DGGITQSPKYLFRKEGQNVTLSCEQNLNHDAMYWYRQDPGQGLRLIYYSQIVNDFQKGDIAEGYSVSREKKESFPLTVTSAQKNPTAFYLCASIPRVGADTQYFGPGTRLTVL.

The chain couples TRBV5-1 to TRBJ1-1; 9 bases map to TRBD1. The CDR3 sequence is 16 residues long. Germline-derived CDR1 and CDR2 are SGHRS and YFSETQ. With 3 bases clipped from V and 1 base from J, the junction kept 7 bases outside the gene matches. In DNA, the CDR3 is TGCGCCAGCAGCTCAGGACAGGGGCAGGGGAACACTGAAGCTTTCTTT. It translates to CASSSGQGQGNTEAFF.

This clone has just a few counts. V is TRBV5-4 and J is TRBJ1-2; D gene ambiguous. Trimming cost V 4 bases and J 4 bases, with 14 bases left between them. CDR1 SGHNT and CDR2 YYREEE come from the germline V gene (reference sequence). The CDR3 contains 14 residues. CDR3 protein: CASSPGGSSYGYTF. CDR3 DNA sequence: TGTGCCAGCAGCCCGGGAGGATCCTCCTATGGCTACACCTTC.